What follows is one T cell receptor (beta chain) and its context. The antigen is not known. The data were taken from a study of cytomegalovirus exposure and HLA in healthy donors. About the study: The 90 to 150 validation repertoires were produced on the same platform as the 550 to 750 repertoires of the first cohort. This was reported in a later analysis.

In germline, CDR1 is MNHNS, CDR2 SASEGT. The CDR3 covers 17 residues. V was shortened by 0 bases and J by 1 base, with 15 bases between the two germline ends. Study-wide results and limits: First-cohort TCR clusters tended to co-occur in the roughly 130 validation repertoires, a later analysis found.

Libraries were prepared by immunoSEQ multiplex PCR; TCRdb keeps only in-frame clonotypes and omits some of them. The sample includes fewer than 100,000 clones, approximately 91% seen only once; the top ten take roughly 2.1%. The sequence came from a man aged 30 to 39 in good health and CMV-seronegative. The sample consisted of PBMCs. The chain links TRBV6-1 to TRBJ1-2; a possible D gene is TRBD1 (6 bases). The CDR3: CASSEAGHNNFNYGYTF. CDR3 bases: TGTGCCAGCAGTGAAGCGGGACACAATAATTTTAACTATGGCTACACCTTC.